This T cell receptor beta chain derives from a study of cytomegalovirus exposure and HLA in healthy donors. In the PCR, 60 Vbeta and 13 Jbeta primers were used. Produced via immunoSEQ multiplex PCR; TCRdb's table is partial and in-frame only. The data show about 130,000 clones, approximately 86% seen once. In this sample, this clone turned up once. Its target is not known. Study observations and caveats: Analysis was carried out at a later point, and it linked a missense DCLRE1C variant to TCR beta V- and J-gene trimming. Productive status was seen about 90% or about 30% of the time for most TCR beta V segments in an earlier analysis. Later analysis revealed greater clonal expansion in HLA-associated TCR beta chains than in equally common others. There were 150 or so TCR beta chains listed as cytomegalovirus-associated.

J lost 4 bases, V lost 3 bases, and 4 bases had no gene match. CDR1 SGDLS and CDR2 YYNGEE come from the germline V gene. This CDR3 has 14 residues. What was sequenced was PBMCs. This TCR came from a boy younger than 18 in good health and CMV-seronegative. This chain links TRBV9 with TRBJ1-2, with 9 bases aligning to TRBD1. The CDR3, as DNA: TGTGCCAGCAGCGACACAGGGGGCGGCTATGGCTACACCTTC. It specifies CASSDTGGGYGYTF.